Below are 18 T cell receptor beta chains sequenced from a single sample in a study of kidney transplant recipient with SARS-CoV-2 infection. Using its own MiXCR run on the reads, TCRdb lists one record per CDR3 protein. The sample lists roughly 250,000 distinct CDR3 sequences, more than 25% occurring once. The source was a blood sample, collected at baseline and between days 110 and 120 from a kidney transplant recipient. These receptors all stem from a young adult male patient who had COVID-19 and was a kidney transplant recipient. The graft donor may have given rise to some T cells.

V is TRBV5-7 and J is TRBJ1-2; D ambiguous. TRBV5-7 is classed as an ORF, of uncertain function. CDR3 length: 16 amino acids. V was cut by 7 bases and J by 4 bases, with 23 bases left in between. As DNA, the CDR3 is TGTGCCAGCTGCGGAAATCTTGCGTGGAAGACCTATGGCTACACCTTC. As protein: CASCGNLAWKTYGYTF.

In this sample, this clonotype turned up many times. The genes are TRBV6-2 or TRBV6-3 and TRBJ2-7, with 7 bases matching TRBD1. This CDR3 comprises 16 residues. The germline V gene encodes CDR1 MNHEY and CDR2 SVGEGT. V lost 5 bases to trimming and J lost 2 bases; unmatched junction nucleotides: 12. Here the CDR3 reads CASSPLGQQIAYEQYF. The DNA of the CDR3 is TGTGCCAGCAGTCCTCTGGGACAGCAGATCGCCTACGAGCAGTACTTC.

In its sample, this clonotype was seen many times. The V call is TRBV7-1, the J call TRBJ1-2; D gene unclear. TRBV7-1 has ORF status, its function being uncertain. The length of the CDR3 is 17 residues. The V and J ends lost 5 bases and 4 bases respectively, with 23 bases between them. The CDR3 spells CASSILAHEGKTYGYTF. CDR3 nucleotides: TGTGCCAGCAGCATTTTGGCTCACGAGGGAAAGACCTATGGCTACACCTTC.

Concerning this clonotype: The conserved closing phenylalanine or tryptophan is absent in this CDR3, likely reflecting a read error. This chain uses TRBV7-6 with TRBJ1-2; no clear D gene. With 5 bases removed from V and 4 bases from J, the gap between germline ends came to 23 bases. The CDR3 sequence is 17 residues long. Germline V CDR1 and CDR2: SGHVS, FNYEAQ. The CDR3 bases are TGTGCCAGCAGCGAGACGAGTGAATCTCGAAAGACCTATGGCTACACCCTC. Translation gives CASSETSESRKTYGYTL.

At least ten counts were recorded for this clonotype. The CDR3 DNA sequence: TGTGCCAGCAGCTTATCCCCGGCAGCAAATAATTCACCCCTCCACTTT. Its translation is CASSLSPAANNSPLHF. The V and J genes are TRBV7-2 and TRBJ1-6; D ambiguous. From germline, CDR1 is SGHTA and CDR2 FQGNSA. There are 16 residues in the CDR3. With 2 bases removed from V and 5 bases from J, the gap between germline ends came to 13 bases.

In this sample, this clonotype turned up many times. The chain has TRBV25-1 and TRBJ1-2; D gene unclear. The CDR3 is 17 amino acids. Deletions cut 5 bases from V and 4 bases from J, with 23 bases between. Germline V gene sequence: CDR1 MGHDK, CDR2 SYGVNS. In nucleotides, the CDR3 is TGTGCCAGCAGTTGGATGCAAGAACTGGGAAAGACCTATGGCTACACCTTC. Translated: CASSWMQELGKTYGYTF.

This clonotype showed up many times. This chain uses TRBV6-2 or TRBV6-3 with TRBJ2-5; no reliable D call. The germline CDR1 and CDR2 sequences are MNHEY and SVGEGT. The V gene lost 4 bases and the J gene lost 3 bases, with 9 bases spanning the gap. CDR3 length: 13 amino acids. The CDR3 region is CASSLEVKETQYF. In DNA form, the CDR3 reads TGTGCCAGCAGTTTAGAAGTCAAAGAGACCCAGTACTTC.

This clonotype was picked up many times. This chain links TRBV4-1 with TRBJ2-7, with 9 bases that match TRBD2. The J segment lost 2 bases and the V segment lost 3 bases, leaving 5 bases of the junction unmatched. This CDR3 has 15 amino acids. Germline V CDR1 and CDR2: MGHRA, YSYEKL. The CDR3 loop is CASSHLLAGTYEQYF. The CDR3 DNA sequence: TGCGCCAGCAGCCACCTACTAGCGGGTACCTACGAGCAGTACTTC.

The sample holds many counts of this clonotype. The rearrangement uses TRBV7-9 and TRBJ2-5; 9 bases map to TRBD2. The J segment lost 1 base and the V segment lost 1 base, leaving 19 bases of the junction unmatched. CDR1 is SEHNR, CDR2 FQNEAQ, per germline (reference sequence). The CDR3 extends over 21 amino acids. CDR3 region: CASSLGAFGGGAGLFQETQYF. In DNA, the CDR3 is TGTGCCAGCAGCTTAGGGGCTTTTGGCGGGGGGGCCGGTTTATTCCAAGAGACCCAGTACTTC.

The table lists this clonotype with many counts. The chain has TRBV11-3 and TRBJ1-1; TRBD1 aligns across 7 bases. This CDR3 spans 15 amino acids. CDR1 is SGHNT and CDR2 is YENEEA in the germline V gene. With 5 bases clipped from V and 1 base from J, the junction kept 7 bases outside the gene matches. In nucleotides, the CDR3 is TGTGCCAGCAGCCACCGGACAGGACCGAACACTGAAGCTTTCTTT. Translated, it gives CASSHRTGPNTEAFF.

This clonotype was picked up many times. The chain is built from TRBV7-2 and TRBJ2-1; TRBD1 aligns across 8 bases. Germline V CDR1 and CDR2: SGHTA, FQGNSA. V lost 5 bases to trimming and J lost 2 bases; unmatched junction nucleotides: 5. The CDR3 sequence is 15 residues long. CDR3 sequence reads: CASSERTGPYNEQFF. CDR3 nucleotides: TGTGCCAGCAGCGAAAGGACAGGGCCCTACAATGAGCAGTTCTTC.

This clonotype appeared many times. The J gene is TRBJ2-7, the V gene TRBV10-1; D remains unclear. Trimming cost V 1 base and J 0 bases, with 10 bases left between them. The V gene's germline CDR1 is WNHNN and CDR2 SYGVQD (reference sequence). The CDR3 length is 15 residues. The CDR3 is CASSEYPSNSYEQYF. The CDR3 nucleotides are TGCGCCAGCAGTGAGTATCCTTCCAACTCCTACGAGCAGTACTTC.

This chain connects TRBV6-5 to TRBJ2-3, with D perhaps being TRBD1 or TRBD2 (6 bases each). The CDR3 extends over 15 amino acids. Trimming cost V 5 bases and J 0 bases, with 12 bases left between them. The germline CDR1 and CDR2 sequences are MNHEY and SVGAGI. The chain's CDR3 is CASSGRTVSTDTQYF. The CDR3 DNA is TGTGCCAGCAGTGGGAGGACAGTTAGCACAGATACGCAGTATTTT.

J is TRBJ2-3 and V is TRBV12-3 or TRBV12-4; TRBD2 matches at 9 bases. The V and J ends lost 8 bases and 6 bases, in that order; junction bases with no gene match: 12. This CDR3 has 15 residues. In nucleotides, the CDR3 is TGTGCCAGCGACGCGGGGGCGGGAGGGCCTGATACGCAGTATTTT. Its translation: CASDAGAGGPDTQYF.

This clonotype appeared many times. The gene calls are TRBV3-1 and TRBJ1-2; no definite D call. The CDR3 covers 17 residues. Germline V gene data show CDR1 as LGHDT and CDR2 as YNNKEL (reference sequence). V lost 5 bases and J 4 bases, leaving 23 bases between the germline ends. The CDR3 DNA reads TGTGCCAGCAGCGCTTTAATCACCCTTCGAAAGACCTATGGCTACACCTTC. Amino acids: CASSALITLRKTYGYTF.

With regard to this clonotype: This clone may be a read error of a much larger clone one base away. The chain is built from TRBV29-1 and TRBJ2-1, with D possibly matching TRBD2 (5 bases). CDR3 length: 12 residues. Germline V lookup: CDR1 SQVTM, CDR2 ANQGSEA. Here the CDR3 DNA reads TGCAGCGTTGAAGATGGAGGCTATGAGCAGCTCTTC. This codes for CSVEDGGYEQLF.

This clonotype was recorded many times. The chain links TRBV5-4 to TRBJ1-6, with 11 positions matching TRBD1. Germline CDR1 reads SGHNT; CDR2 reads YYREEE (reference sequence). With V trimmed by 10 bases and J by 5 bases, 17 bases remained unmatched. This CDR3 has 18 residues. The CDR3 nucleotides are TGTGCCTCCGGGGGACAGGGGGATCTCCTGGCTGATAATTCACCCCTCCACTTT. It is translated as CASGGQGDLLADNSPLHF. The full variable domain, rest sourced from reference TRBV5-4 and TRBJ1-6, is ETGVTQSPTHLIKTRGQQVTLRCSSQSGHNTVSWYQQALGQGPQFIFQYYREEENGRGNFPPRFSGLQFPNYSSELNVNALELDDSALYLCASGGQGDLLADNSPLHFGNGTRLTVT.

In the case of this clonotype: A much larger clone sits a single nucleotide away, making a read error possible. The V gene is TRBV24-1, the J gene TRBJ1-2; unclear D gene. The CDR3 loop spans 17 amino acids. Germline CDR1 reads KGHDR; CDR2 reads SFDVKD. CDR3 sequence: CATSGLRSTRKTYGYIF. Here the CDR3 DNA reads TGTGCCACCAGTGGGTTACGTAGTACCAGAAAGACCTATGGCTACATCTTC.